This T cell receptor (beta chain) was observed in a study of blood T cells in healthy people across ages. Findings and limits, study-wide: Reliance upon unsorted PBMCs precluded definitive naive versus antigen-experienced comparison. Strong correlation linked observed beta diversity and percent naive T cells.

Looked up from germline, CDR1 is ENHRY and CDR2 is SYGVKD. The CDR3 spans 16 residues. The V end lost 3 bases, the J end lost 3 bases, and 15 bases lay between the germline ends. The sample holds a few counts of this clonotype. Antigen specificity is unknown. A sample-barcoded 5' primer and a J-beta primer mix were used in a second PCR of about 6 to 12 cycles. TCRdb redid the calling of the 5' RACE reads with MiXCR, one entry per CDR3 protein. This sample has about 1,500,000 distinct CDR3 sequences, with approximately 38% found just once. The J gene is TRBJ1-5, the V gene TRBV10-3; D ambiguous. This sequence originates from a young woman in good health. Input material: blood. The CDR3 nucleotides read TGTGCCATCAGTGATCCGGACGTGAGGTCCAATCAGCCCCAGCATTTT. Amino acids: CAISDPDVRSNQPQHF.